One sample yielded the 20 T cell receptor beta chains listed below, sequenced in a study of cytomegalovirus exposure and HLA in healthy donors. PCR was performed using 60 Vbeta and 13 Jbeta primers. This table comes from immunoSEQ multiplex PCR, and its TCRdb copy is limited to in-frame clones, with some not included. In all, the sample yields 110,000 to 150,000 clones. The sequenced sample consisted of PBMCs. The receptors derive from a male donor in good health and CMV-seronegative.

This rearrangement joins TRBV19 to TRBJ2-3, with 10 nucleotides matching TRBD1. The germline CDR1 and CDR2 sequences are LNHDA and SQIVND (reference sequence). This CDR3 is built from 15 residues. The junction had 2 bases not matched to a gene; V was cut back by 1 base and J by 4 bases. The CDR3 region is CASSIGQGASDTQYF. CDR3 coding DNA: TGTGCCAGTAGTATAGGACAGGGGGCCTCAGATACGCAGTATTTT.

To note about this clone: The identical CDR3 is also encoded by other nucleotide sequences in the sample. J is TRBJ2-2 and V is TRBV6-5; D gene unclear. V gave up 0 bases and J gave up 1 base, with 3 bases separating them. Germline V gene lookup returns CDR1 MNHEY and CDR2 SVGAGI. The CDR3 sequence is 14 residues long. CDR3 bases: TGTGCCAGCAGTTACTCTAGGAACACCGGGGAGCTGTTTTTT. The encoded protein is CASSYSRNTGELFF.

The chain recombines TRBV4-2 with TRBJ1-1; no firm D call. The CDR3 length is 13 residues. Trimming pared 0 bases from V and 11 bases from J, leaving 13 bases between. Germline assignment: CDR1 LGHNA and CDR2 YNFKEQ. CDR3 sequence reads: CASSQEPYRGAFF. The CDR3 nucleotides are TGTGCCAGCAGCCAAGAACCGTATCGAGGGGCTTTCTTT.

The J gene is TRBJ1-5, the V gene TRBV5-8; D not resolved. The germline gives CDR1 SGHTS, CDR2 YDEGEE. V dropped 2 bases and J dropped 3 bases, with 9 bases sitting between them. CDR3 size: 14 residues. CDR3 sequence: CASSFLGSNQPQHF. In DNA, the CDR3 is TGTGCCAGCAGCTTTCTAGGTTCCAATCAGCCCCAGCATTTT.

The rearrangement joins TRBV4-2 to TRBJ1-1; 8 positions match TRBD1. Germline assignment: CDR1 LGHNA and CDR2 YNFKEQ. V shed 4 bases, J shed 7 bases, and the junction held 8 bases outside the gene matches. The CDR3 is made up of 14 amino acids. The CDR3 DNA reads TGTGCCAGCAGCCGGAGGACAGGGATGGATGAAGCTTTCTTT. Translating gives CASSRRTGMDEAFF.

The chain couples TRBV28 to TRBJ2-7; D might be TRBD1 (6 bases). The CDR3 extends over 17 amino acids. Germline V gene lookup returns CDR1 MDHEN and CDR2 SYDVKM. The ends were cut back, 6 bases at V and 0 bases at J, with 21 bases in the middle. The CDR3 reads CASSRGKDSQISYEQYF. As DNA, the CDR3 is TGTGCCAGCAGCAGAGGTAAGGACAGCCAGATCTCCTACGAGCAGTACTTC.

This chain joins TRBV9 and TRBJ1-2; 10 bases align to TRBD1. The length of the CDR3 is 16 residues. CDR1 and CDR2 from the germline V gene are SGDLS and YYNGEE. Trimming took 6 bases from V and 4 from J; bases not matched to a gene: 12. CDR3 DNA: TGTGCCAGCACCGAATGGGGGACAGGGGCGGGCTATGGCTACACCTTC. Its translation: CASTEWGTGAGYGYTF.

The rearrangement joins TRBV27 to TRBJ2-1, with 12 bases lining up with TRBD2. The V segment lost 4 bases and the J segment 6 bases; nucleotides outside the gene matches: 1. CDR1 and CDR2 (germline): MNHEY, SMNVEV (reference sequence). The CDR3 loop spans 14 amino acids. For the CDR3, the DNA is TGTGCCAGCAGTTGGGGACTAGCGGGCAATGAGCAGTTCTTC. This codes for CASSWGLAGNEQFF.

This chain links TRBV7-2 with TRBJ1-2; D is unresolved. Trimming stripped 2 bases from V and 2 bases from J, with 3 bases between. The CDR3 loop spans 12 amino acids. Per the germline V gene, CDR1 is SGHTA and CDR2 is FQGNSA. The CDR3 reads CASSLINYGYTF. The CDR3, as DNA: TGTGCCAGCAGCTTAATAAACTATGGCTACACCTTC.

This chain uses TRBV19 with TRBJ2-1, with TRBD2 matching over 11 bases. The CDR3 is 13 amino acids. The V gene end was trimmed by 8 bases and the J gene end by 8 bases; junction bases not matched to a gene: 5. Germline V gene sequence: CDR1 LNHDA, CDR2 SQIVND (reference sequence). The CDR3 bases are TGTGCCAGTCGACTAGCGGGACGATATGAGCAGTTCTTC. This gives the protein CASRLAGRYEQFF.

CDR3 in amino acids: CASSSRTGPRDYGYTF. The CDR3, as DNA: TGTGCCAGCAGCTCACGGACTGGGCCCCGAGACTATGGCTACACCTTC. V usage is TRBV7-2 and J usage is TRBJ1-2; no firm D call. This CDR3 contains 16 residues. CDR1 and CDR2 from the germline V gene are SGHTA and FQGNSA. Trimming stripped 4 bases from V and 3 bases from J, with 18 bases between.

Comment on this clone: An end of the junction does not agree with germline; a read error may underlie this. The chain has TRBV5-1 and TRBJ2-2; D unclear. The CDR3 extends over 12 amino acids. Germline lookup yields CDR1 SGHRS and CDR2 YFSETQ. DNA for the CDR3: TGCGCCAGCAGTTTGGGCGCCGGGGAGCTGTTTTTT. Translated, it gives CASSLGAGELFF. Variable domain in full (rest from reference TRBV5-1 and TRBJ2-2): KAGVTQTPRYLIKTRGQQVTLSCSPISGHRSVSWYQQTPGQGLQFLFEYFSETQRNKGNFPGRFSGRQFSNSRSEMNVSTLELGDSALYLCASSLGAGELFFGEGSRLTVL.

The chain links TRBV7-2 to TRBJ1-5; possibly TRBD1 for D (6 bases). CDR3 length: 15 amino acids. Germline values: CDR1 SGHTA, CDR2 FQGNSA. V was shortened by 5 bases and J by 3 bases, with 14 bases between the two germline ends. In nucleotides, the CDR3 is TGTGCCAGCAGCCCCGGGGGGCATCTCAATCAGCCCCAGCATTTT. Translation gives CASSPGGHLNQPQHF.

This chain uses TRBV5-1 with TRBJ2-2, with 7 bases that match TRBD1. Unmatched junction bases numbered 5, after V lost 3 bases and J lost 6 bases. The V gene's germline CDR1 is SGHRS and CDR2 YFSETQ. The CDR3 has 14 residues. CDR3 sequence: CASSWIQGSGELFF. The CDR3 DNA reads TGCGCCAGCAGCTGGATACAGGGGTCCGGGGAGCTGTTTTTT.

The rearrangement links TRBV7-2 to TRBJ1-5; 7 positions agree with TRBD1. Germline lookup yields CDR1 SGHTA and CDR2 FQGNSA. V gave up 4 bases and J gave up 12 bases; unmatched junction bases: 15. This CDR3 spans 15 amino acids. In DNA form, the CDR3 reads TGTGCCAGCAGCTCAGGACAGGCCCCACTGTCGGTCCAGCATTTT. The encoded protein is CASSSGQAPLSVQHF. Using reference TRBV7-2 and TRBJ1-5 for the parts outside the CDR3, the full variable domain is GAGVSQSPSNKVTEKGKDVELRCDPISGHTALYWYRQSLGQGLEFLIYFQGNSAPDKSGLPSDRFSAERTGGSVSTLTIQRTQQEDSAVYLCASSSGQAPLSVQHFGDGTRLSIL.

The chain couples TRBV18 to TRBJ1-5; 7 bases align to TRBD1. This CDR3 comprises 15 residues. The trim removed 4 bases at V and 6 bases at J, leaving 9 bases unmatched. Germline-derived CDR1 and CDR2 are KGHSH and LQKENI. The CDR3 reads CASSLLEGAGQPQHF. Here the CDR3 DNA reads TGTGCCAGCTCACTGCTCGAGGGGGCTGGTCAGCCCCAGCATTTT.

V and J are TRBV25-1 and TRBJ2-1; 10 nucleotides align to TRBD1. The ends lost 4 bases at V and 6 bases at J; junction bases unmatched: 9. The CDR3 covers 16 residues. Germline loops: CDR1 MGHDK, CDR2 SYGVNS. Here the CDR3 reads CASSGPDRGRRNEQFF. The CDR3 DNA follows: TGTGCCAGCAGTGGTCCTGACAGGGGGCGTCGCAATGAGCAGTTCTTC.

This chain links TRBV13 with TRBJ2-7, with 9 bases identical to TRBD2. The CDR3 spans 12 residues. V trimming: 6 bases; J trimming: 6 bases; junction bases outside the gene matches: 3. CDR1 and CDR2 from the germline V gene are PRHDT and FYEKMQ (reference sequence). The CDR3 coding sequence is TGTGCCAGCAGTCTACTAGCGGGCGAGCAGTACTTC. Amino acid sequence: CASSLLAGEQYF.

The chain recombines TRBV7-2 with TRBJ1-2; 8 bases fit TRBD1. Trimming at V came to 0 bases and at J to 8 bases, leaving 8 bases not matched to a gene. This CDR3 region has 15 residues. In germline, CDR1 is SGHTA, CDR2 FQGNSA. CDR3 in amino acids: CASSLARAGGVGYTF. CDR3 coding DNA: TGTGCCAGCAGCTTAGCTAGGGCAGGGGGCGTGGGCTACACCTTC.

V and J are TRBV7-9 and TRBJ2-7, with D hard to call. The V gene's germline CDR1 is SEHNR and CDR2 FQNEAQ (reference sequence). V shed 1 base and J shed 3 bases, with 7 bases lying between them. The CDR3 consists of 13 residues. CDR3 amino acids: CASSLVASYEQYF. Here the CDR3 DNA reads TGTGCCAGCAGCTTAGTAGCCAGCTACGAGCAGTACTTC. The full variable domain, completed using reference TRBV7-9 and TRBJ2-7, is DTGVSQNPRHKITKRGQNVTFRCDPISEHNRLYWYRQTLGQGPEFLTYFQNEAQLEKSRLLSDRFSAERPKGSFSTLEIQRTEQGDSAMYLCASSLVASYEQYFGPGTRLTVT.